A single sample gave rise to the 5 T cell receptor beta chains below, sequenced in a study of blood T cell repertoires in COVID-19. The assay was immunoSEQ multiplex PCR, and TCRdb's table has in-frame clones only and misses some. The repertoire holds fewer than 250,000 clones, 70% to 90% seen once, with around 6.6% in the top ten. The sample taken for sequencing was peripheral blood. The receptors derive from a woman between 35 and 50 years old who had recovered from COVID-19.

This chain joins TRBV11-2 and TRBJ1-1; tentatively, D is TRBD1 (6 bases). From germline, CDR1 is SGHAT and CDR2 FQNNGV. This CDR3 contains 14 residues. V lost 8 bases, J lost 1 base, and 14 bases lay in between. The CDR3 sequence: CASSRGQRNTEAFF. The CDR3 DNA reads TGTGCCAGCTCCAGGGGCCAGAGGAACACTGAAGCTTTCTTT.

The J gene is TRBJ2-7, the V gene TRBV19; tentative D call: TRBD1 (5 bases). This CDR3 is 13 amino acids long. Deletions cut 5 bases from V and 3 bases from J, with 11 bases between. Germline loops: CDR1 LNHDA, CDR2 SQIVND (reference sequence). CDR3 sequence: CASSGAPNYEQYF. In DNA form, the CDR3 reads TGTGCCAGTAGTGGGGCTCCCAACTACGAGCAGTACTTC.

The rearrangement joins TRBV2 to TRBJ2-7; D is possibly TRBD2 (5 bases). The CDR3 runs to 12 residues. Trimming stripped 8 bases from V and 2 bases from J, with 10 bases between. CDR1 SNHLY and CDR2 FYNNEI come from the germline V gene. CDR3: CASGSSTYEQYF. CDR3 DNA: TGTGCCAGCGGGAGCTCGACCTACGAGCAGTACTTC.

This chain joins TRBV18 and TRBJ2-4; perhaps TRBD1 as D (6 bases). The CDR3 sequence is 16 residues long. The germline V gene has CDR1 KGHSH and CDR2 LQKENI. V was trimmed by 3 bases and J by 6 bases, leaving 18 bases between them. The CDR3: CASSPKQGSSTNIQYF. The CDR3 DNA reads as TGTGCCAGCTCACCGAAACAGGGTTCGTCGACAAACATTCAGTACTTC.

The V call is TRBV7-3, the J call TRBJ2-5; 8 nucleotides align to TRBD2. Trimming removed 4 bases from V and 2 bases from J; junction bases left unmatched: 0. Germline CDR1 is SGHTA and CDR2 is FQGTGA. This CDR3 is 13 amino acids long. CDR3 nucleotide sequence: TGTGCCAGCAGCTCTAGCGGGCAAGAGACCCAGTACTTC. Translation: CASSSSGQETQYF.